This record concerns one T cell receptor beta chain sequence. What it binds is not known. The sequence runs out 3 residues before the end of the CDR3; the remainder is reconstructed from the germline J gene. The data belong to a study of T cell clonality in common variable immunodeficiency. Study conclusions and caveats: Fewer deletions and N-nucleotide insertions were reportedly seen in common variable immunodeficiency TCR beta sequences.

Germline CDR1 and CDR2: SGHDT and YYEEEE. The V gene lost 4 bases and the J gene lost 5 bases, with 13 bases spanning the gap. There are 13 residues in the CDR3. Clones were read by immunoSEQ multiplex PCR, and TCRdb kept only the in-frame ones, dropping some. This sample comprises roughly 12,000 clones, none seen once only. Sequencing was done on a sample of peripheral blood mononuclear cells. V gene TRBV5-6 combines with J gene TRBJ2-7, with D unclear. The sequence was collected from a human donor with common variable immunodeficiency. The DNA read from the CDR3 is TGTGCCAGCAGCGCGAGAGTCCCACACGAG. It yields the protein CASSARVPHE. The entire CDR3 protein reads CASSARVPHEQYF.